The rows below give T cell receptor beta chains drawn from one sample of a study of molecular identifiers for immune sequencing clone quantification. TCRdb processed the PCR reads anew with MiXCR; each CDR3 protein has one entry. The data contain just over 40,000 distinct CDR3 sequences, more than 20% of them singletons. Sequenced: naive CD8+ T cells from blood, with Jurkat cell RNA spiked in. Receptors originate from a human donor in good health. Some libraries in this study had Jurkat cell RNA spiked in. Each CDR3 is given with its conserved first and last residue. Size is stated for part of the rows, as once, few or many counts, or as a class when the clone is expanded.

clone_size: .
j_call: TRBJ1-6
cdr3_length: 17
v_call: TRBV25-1
cdr3_aa: CASSAARERSYNSPLHF

clone_size: many
j_call: TRBJ2-3
cdr3_length: 15
v_call: TRBV4-1
cdr3_aa: CASSLRTPSTDTQYF

clone_size: many
j_call: TRBJ2-1
cdr3_length: 15
v_call: TRBV25-1
cdr3_aa: CASSEFTGTQPEQFF

clone_size: few
j_call: TRBJ2-3
cdr3_length: 13
v_call: TRBV7-3
cdr3_aa: CASSPAGADTQYF

clone_size: many
j_call: TRBJ2-2
cdr3_length: 14
v_call: TRBV28
cdr3_aa: CASSLTPNTGELFF

clone_size: many
j_call: TRBJ2-3
cdr3_length: 12
v_call: TRBV30
cdr3_aa: CAWSVGVDTQYF

clone_size: few
j_call: TRBJ1-4
cdr3_length: 17
v_call: TRBV11-2
cdr3_aa: CASSTQTEDATNEKLFF

clone_size: many
j_call: TRBJ2-3
cdr3_length: 16
v_call: TRBV11-2
cdr3_aa: CASSLVSVRGTDTQYF

clone_size: many
j_call: TRBJ2-1
cdr3_length: 15
v_call: TRBV19
cdr3_aa: CASSRLAGGYNEQFF

clone_size: many
j_call: TRBJ2-6
cdr3_length: 15
v_call: TRBV6-5
cdr3_aa: CASSLLVSGANVLTF

clone_size: .
j_call: TRBJ2-5
cdr3_length: 12
v_call: TRBV25-1
cdr3_aa: CASSAFQETQYF

clone_size: few
j_call: TRBJ2-6
cdr3_length: 14
v_call: TRBV6-5
cdr3_aa: CASTLYSGANVLTF

clone_size: .
j_call: TRBJ1-6
cdr3_length: 14
v_call: TRBV20-1
cdr3_aa: CSARGVPENSPLHF

clone_size: .
j_call: TRBJ1-2
cdr3_length: 13
v_call: TRBV29-1
cdr3_aa: CSVGTEADYGYTF

clone_size: medium-sized
j_call: TRBJ2-5
cdr3_length: 15
v_call: TRBV4-1
cdr3_aa: CASSQDVLAGEAQYF

clone_size: medium-sized
j_call: TRBJ2-7
cdr3_length: 16
v_call: TRBV29-1
cdr3_aa: CSVEGLNPGAHSEQYF

clone_size: .
j_call: TRBJ2-1
cdr3_length: 17
v_call: TRBV29-1
cdr3_aa: CSVELLIGAGDGYEQFF

clone_size: many
j_call: TRBJ2-2
cdr3_length: 14
v_call: TRBV6-5
cdr3_aa: CASGLARNTGELFF

clone_size: many
j_call: TRBJ2-3
cdr3_length: 17
v_call: TRBV9
cdr3_aa: CASSDKPDRSTRDTQYF

clone_size: many
j_call: TRBJ2-3
cdr3_length: 13
v_call: TRBV4-3
cdr3_aa: CASGGGLTDTQYF

clone_size: many
j_call: TRBJ2-5
cdr3_length: 14
v_call: TRBV3-1
cdr3_aa: CASSQFLETETQYF

clone_size: many
j_call: TRBJ2-4
cdr3_length: 13
v_call: TRBV6-2/TRBV6-3
cdr3_aa: CASSTRGLNIQYF

clone_size: once
j_call: TRBJ1-1
cdr3_length: 14
v_call: TRBV7-6
cdr3_aa: CASSLGGWNTEAFF

clone_size: many
j_call: TRBJ2-7
cdr3_length: 14
v_call: TRBV7-2
cdr3_aa: CASSYILGGGEQYF

clone_size: .
j_call: TRBJ2-1
cdr3_length: 14
v_call: TRBV2
cdr3_aa: CASSGGRAGNEQFF

clone_size: many
j_call: TRBJ2-3
cdr3_length: 16
v_call: TRBV4-3
cdr3_aa: CASSLDGPSSTDTQYF

clone_size: .
j_call: TRBJ2-3
cdr3_length: 15
v_call: TRBV5-1
cdr3_aa: CASSLMRISTDTQYF

clone_size: few
j_call: TRBJ2-1
cdr3_length: 15
v_call: TRBV2
cdr3_aa: CASSEKGWGYNEQFF

clone_size: many
j_call: TRBJ2-5
cdr3_length: 13
v_call: TRBV6-5
cdr3_aa: CASSYTGAPPQYF

clone_size: many
j_call: TRBJ2-5
cdr3_length: 13
v_call: TRBV24-1
cdr3_aa: CATSARSGETQYF

clone_size: many
j_call: TRBJ2-7
cdr3_length: 14
v_call: TRBV29-1
cdr3_aa: CSVVAADLTYEQYF

clone_size: .
j_call: TRBJ2-7
cdr3_length: 13
v_call: TRBV7-6
cdr3_aa: CASRRQQNYEQYF

clone_size: .
j_call: TRBJ2-3
cdr3_length: 16
v_call: TRBV12-5
cdr3_aa: CASGPAQSTSTDTQYF

clone_size: many
j_call: TRBJ1-1
cdr3_length: 13
v_call: TRBV28
cdr3_aa: CASSSLLNTEAFF

clone_size: many
j_call: TRBJ1-1
cdr3_length: 15
v_call: TRBV5-6
cdr3_aa: CASSLDRGLFTEAFF

clone_size: medium-sized
j_call: TRBJ1-5
cdr3_length: 16
v_call: TRBV4-1
cdr3_aa: CASSRGTGVFNQPQHF

clone_size: many
j_call: TRBJ2-5
cdr3_length: 16
v_call: TRBV28
cdr3_aa: CASSLKTGRGKETQYF

clone_size: many
j_call: TRBJ2-1
cdr3_length: 13
v_call: TRBV27
cdr3_aa: CASSPGPYNEQFF

clone_size: .
j_call: TRBJ2-3
cdr3_length: 17
v_call: TRBV6-5
cdr3_aa: CASSGRPPGDIPDTQYF

clone_size: .
j_call: TRBJ2-5
cdr3_length: 15
v_call: TRBV13
cdr3_aa: CASSSANRAQATQYF

clone_size: medium-sized
j_call: TRBJ2-7
cdr3_length: 11
v_call: TRBV7-9
cdr3_aa: CASSLAGEQYF

clone_size: many
j_call: TRBJ2-7
cdr3_length: 15
v_call: TRBV28
cdr3_aa: CASSLSGLVPYEQYF

clone_size: few
j_call: TRBJ2-5
cdr3_length: 14
v_call: TRBV7-9
cdr3_aa: CASRLISGGETQYF

clone_size: many
j_call: TRBJ2-7
cdr3_length: 12
v_call: TRBV29-1
cdr3_aa: CSAGTGSYEQYF

clone_size: .
j_call: TRBJ2-3
cdr3_length: 16
v_call: TRBV7-2
cdr3_aa: CASSLERGTSTDTQYF

clone_size: many
j_call: TRBJ2-7
cdr3_length: 13
v_call: TRBV7-6
cdr3_aa: CASSSRLEYEQYF

clone_size: .
j_call: TRBJ2-3
cdr3_length: 16
v_call: TRBV4-3
cdr3_aa: CVSSQGTSGRIDTQYF

clone_size: many
j_call: TRBJ1-1
cdr3_length: 14
v_call: TRBV23-1
cdr3_aa: CASSPGKGGTEAFF